A single sample is the source of the 30 T cell receptor beta chains below, sequenced in a study of CD8+CD57+ T cells in acquired aplastic anemia. For CDR3 and TCR beta VDJ profiling, genomic DNA was the template used. TCRdb reprocessed the reads via MiXCR and lists one record per CDR3 protein. The sample holds 200,000 to 250,000 distinct CDR3 sequences, 30% to 40% seen once. The sequenced sample was sorted CD4+, CD8+, or CD8+CD57+ T cells (not recorded which) from PBMCs. These receptors were obtained from a human donor in good health, serving as a control.

Worth noting for this clonotype: This sequence may be a read error, since a much larger clone differs from it by one base. This sequence joins TRBV2 and TRBJ1-1, with D maybe TRBD1 (5 bases). The V gene's germline CDR1 is SNHLY and CDR2 FYNNEI. The CDR3 spans 14 residues. Trimming left V 2 bases short and J 4 bases short, with 11 bases between. The CDR3 DNA follows: TGTGCCAGCAGTGAATCGGGGCAAGGCACTGAAGCTTTCTTT. Amino acids: CASSESGQGTEAFF.

The rearrangement uses TRBV15 and TRBJ2-1, with 8 bases that match TRBD1. The CDR3 has 16 amino acids. Germline trimming cut 3 bases from V and 3 bases from J; bases unmatched to any gene: 7. The V gene's germline CDR1 is LNHNV and CDR2 YYDKDF (reference sequence). The CDR3 bases are TGTGCCACCAGCAGGGAACCCGACAGGGGCTACAATGAGCAGTTCTTC. Translating it yields CATSREPDRGYNEQFF. Filled out from reference TRBV15 and TRBJ2-1, the complete variable domain reads DAMVIQNPRYQVTQFGKPVTLSCSQTLNHNVMYWYQQKSSQAPKLLFHYYDKDFNNEADTPDNFQSRRPNTSFCFLDIRSPGLGDTAMYLCATSREPDRGYNEQFFGPGTRLTVL.

This clonotype was found many times. V gene TRBV12-3 or TRBV12-4 combines with J gene TRBJ2-3; no firm D call. This CDR3 spans 12 amino acids. The germline V and J ends were trimmed by 2 bases and 11 bases, with 11 bases remaining between them. CDR3 sequence (DNA): TGTGCCAGCAGTTTATTGGCCGTGGGGCAGTATTTT. It encodes CASSLLAVGQYF.

V and J are TRBV5-1 and TRBJ2-3, with 12 bases matching TRBD1. CDR3 length equals 15 residues. With 6 bases clipped from V and 6 bases from J, the junction kept 8 bases outside the gene matches. CDR1 and CDR2 (germline): SGHRS, YFSETQ. CDR3: CASIHGTGGADTQYF. The CDR3 DNA reads as TGCGCCAGCATTCACGGGACAGGGGGCGCGGATACGCAGTATTTT.

The table lists this clonotype with many counts. One end of the junction is discordant with germline, which a read error may explain. The chain combines TRBV5-1 with TRBJ1-1; D unresolved. Germline V gene lookup returns CDR1 SGHRS and CDR2 YFSETQ. The CDR3 has 13 amino acids. The CDR3, as DNA: TGTGCCAGCAGCCCGACATTGAACACTGAAGCTTTCTTT. Protein sequence: CASSPTLNTEAFF.

This clonotype was seen at least ten times. V gene TRBV12-3 or TRBV12-4 combines with J gene TRBJ1-3; 7 bases agree with TRBD1. V lost 6 bases, J lost 7 bases, and 12 bases stayed unmatched. The length of the CDR3 is 15 residues. The CDR3 region is CASSRNRGLGNTIYF. The CDR3 nucleotides are TGTGCCAGCAGCAGAAACAGGGGTTTGGGTAACACCATATATTTT.

Written as DNA, the CDR3 is TGTGCCACCAGTGATCGGACTAGCGGCTCCTACAATGAGCAGTTCTTC. It encodes CATSDRTSGSYNEQFF. V gene TRBV24-1 combines with J gene TRBJ2-1, with 10 positions matching TRBD2. Germline CDR1 reads KGHDR; CDR2 reads SFDVKD. The CDR3 contains 16 residues. V shed 3 bases, J shed 0 bases, and the junction held 1 base outside the gene matches.

This clonotype was picked up many times. The chain carries TRBV2 and TRBJ1-1; D gene ambiguous. CDR3 size: 14 residues. V lost 4 bases to trimming and J lost 4 bases, with 13 bases between them. Germline loops: CDR1 SNHLY, CDR2 FYNNEI. The CDR3 region has the DNA TGTGCCAGCAGTGGGCTAGGAGGTCCCACTGAAGCTTTCTTT. Amino acid sequence: CASSGLGGPTEAFF.

This clonotype showed up just a few times. This chain uses TRBV19 with TRBJ2-5; TRBD1 agrees at 9 bases. Per germline, CDR1 LNHDA and CDR2 SQIVND (reference sequence). The CDR3 totals 15 residues. The ends lost 3 bases at V and 5 bases at J; junction bases unmatched: 7. CDR3 coding DNA: TGTGCCAGTAGTATCTGGGACAGGGATCGGGAGACCCAGTACTTC. Protein: CASSIWDRDRETQYF.

A few counts support this clonotype. V is TRBV29-1 and J is TRBJ2-5; D possibly uses TRBD1 or TRBD2 (7 bases each). The CDR3 length is 17 residues. V lost 0 bases to trimming and J lost 5 bases, with 22 bases between them. Germline V gene lookup returns CDR1 SQVTM and CDR2 ANQGSEA. The CDR3 loop is CSVEDRVGGGKVETQYF. The CDR3 coding sequence is TGCAGCGTTGAAGATCGGGTGGGAGGGGGCAAGGTGGAGACCCAGTACTTC. The whole variable domain, remainder taken from reference TRBV29-1 and TRBJ2-5, is SAVISQKPSRDICQRGTSLTIQCQVDSQVTMMFWYRQQPGQSLTLIATANQGSEATYESGFVIDKFPISRPNLTFSTLTVSNMSPEDSSIYLCSVEDRVGGGKVETQYFGPGTRLLVL.

This clonotype was detected many times. The chain couples TRBV9 to TRBJ1-2; TRBD1 might be the D (6 bases). This CDR3 is 15 amino acids long. CDR1 and CDR2 from the germline V gene are SGDLS and YYNGEE. V lost 3 bases and J 7 bases, leaving 19 bases between the germline ends. CDR3 protein: CASSARSTGLSGYTF. Written as DNA, the CDR3 is TGTGCCAGCAGCGCCAGATCAACAGGGCTCTCTGGCTACACCTTC.

The sample holds a few counts of this clonotype. The chain couples TRBV19 to TRBJ1-1, with TRBD1 as a possible D gene (5 bases). CDR3 length: 13 residues. Germline V gene lookup returns CDR1 LNHDA and CDR2 SQIVND (reference sequence). V shed 5 bases and J shed 0 bases, with 7 bases lying between them. Here the CDR3 reads CASSDSLNTEAFF. The CDR3 bases are TGTGCCAGTAGTGACAGTCTGAACACTGAAGCTTTCTTT. The entire variable domain, with the rest obtained from reference TRBV19 and TRBJ1-1, is as follows: DGGITQSPKYLFRKEGQNVTLSCEQNLNHDAMYWYRQDPGQGLRLIYYSQIVNDFQKGDIAEGYSVSREKKESFPLTVTSAQKNPTAFYLCASSDSLNTEAFFGQGTRLTVV.

This sequence joins TRBV19 and TRBJ2-1, with TRBD2 matching 10 bases. Germline V gives CDR1 LNHDA, CDR2 SQIVND (reference sequence). Losses at the gene ends were 6 bases for V and 6 bases for J; bases not matched to a gene: 11. The CDR3 loop spans 16 amino acids. CDR3 DNA: TGTGCCAGTAGCTCAACGGGACTAGCGATATCCAATGAGCAGTTCTTC. Amino acid sequence: CASSSTGLAISNEQFF.

The chain employs TRBV11-3 and TRBJ1-2; 7 nucleotides align to TRBD1. V was pared by 2 bases and J by 8 bases, with 11 bases of the junction left unmatched. The CDR3 has 15 amino acids. CDR1 is SGHNT, CDR2 YENEEA, per germline. Here the CDR3 reads CASSLNTGAGRGYTF. In nucleotides, the CDR3 is TGTGCCAGCAGCTTAAATACAGGGGCCGGAAGAGGCTACACCTTC. Full variable domain (rest looked up from reference TRBV11-3 and TRBJ1-2): EAGVVQSPRYKIIEKKQPVAFWCNPISGHNTLYWYLQNLGQGPELLIRYENEEAVDDSQLPKDRFSAERLKGVDSTLKIQPAELGDSAVYLCASSLNTGAGRGYTFGSGTRLTVV.

Note on this clonotype: A read error may explain this, as a much larger clone is one base away. Since no conserved phenylalanine or tryptophan closes the CDR3, a read error is the likely cause. The gene calls are TRBV6-1 and TRBJ1-1; D gene unclear. CDR3 size: 13 residues. CDR1 and CDR2 from the germline V gene are MNHNS and SASEGT. Trimming took 7 bases from V and 0 from J, leaving 9 bases between them. The CDR3 nucleotides read TGTGCCAGCACCTGGGCTATGAACACTGAAGCTTTCTCT. Translating it yields CASTWAMNTEAFS.

Ten or more counts support this clonotype. V is TRBV20-1 and J is TRBJ1-1; 10 nucleotides match TRBD1. V dropped 2 bases and J dropped 2; count of bases not matched to a gene: 2. This CDR3 spans 14 amino acids. The V gene's germline CDR1 is DFQATT and CDR2 SNEGSKA (reference sequence). As DNA, the CDR3 is TGCAGTGCTAGAAGGGACAGGGGAAACACTGAAGCTTTCTTT. This sequence encodes CSARRDRGNTEAFF.

This clonotype came up many times. The chain has TRBV20-1 and TRBJ2-3, with 7 positions matching TRBD1. V trimming: 6 bases; J trimming: 5 bases; junction bases outside the gene matches: 8. CDR1 and CDR2 (germline): DFQATT, SNEGSKA (reference sequence). The CDR3 is made up of 13 amino acids. CDR3 sequence: CSATDRQVDTQYF. The CDR3 region has the DNA TGCAGTGCCACGGACAGGCAGGTAGATACGCAGTATTTT.

This clonotype was seen only a few times. This chain links TRBV3-1 with TRBJ1-3; D gene unclear. Trimming pared 3 bases from V and 0 bases from J, leaving 6 bases between. CDR1 is LGHDT, CDR2 YNNKEL, per germline (reference sequence). The CDR3 totals 14 residues. CDR3 protein: CASSQWTSGNTIYF. DNA for the CDR3: TGTGCCAGCAGCCAGTGGACCTCTGGAAACACCATATATTTT.

CDR3 loop: CASSSSQVSYEQYF. The CDR3 coding sequence is TGTGCCAGCAGCTCCAGCCAGGTCTCCTACGAGCAGTACTTC. The chain employs TRBV7-9 and TRBJ2-7; D remains ambiguous. This CDR3 is built from 14 residues. Trimming pared 4 bases from V and 0 bases from J, leaving 10 bases between. CDR1 and CDR2 from the germline V gene are SEHNR and FQNEAQ (reference sequence).

The chain uses TRBV12-3 or TRBV12-4 and TRBJ2-1, with 12 bases fitting TRBD2. J was trimmed by 7 bases and V by 6 bases; bases with no gene match: 7. The CDR3 runs 15 residues. The CDR3 protein is CASSARLAGVNEQFF. For the CDR3, the DNA is TGTGCCAGCAGCGCTAGACTAGCGGGGGTAAATGAGCAGTTCTTC.

The rearrangement joins TRBV18 to TRBJ1-1; D gene uncertain. Germline V CDR1 and CDR2: KGHSH, LQKENI. The CDR3 is made up of 14 amino acids. Trimming left V 3 bases short and J 7 bases short, with 15 bases between. The CDR3 here is CASSPRTAVVEAFF. In DNA form, the CDR3 reads TGTGCCAGCTCACCTAGGACGGCCGTAGTTGAAGCTTTCTTT.

The chain combines TRBV20-1 with TRBJ2-2; 11 nucleotides match TRBD2. Germline CDR1 and CDR2: DFQATT and SNEGSKA (reference sequence). The CDR3 sequence is 19 residues long. V trimming: 1 base; J trimming: 4 bases; junction bases outside the gene matches: 14. The CDR3, as DNA: TGCAGTGCTAGAGCCGGGACTAGCGGACCCGAAGTGATCACCGGGGAGCTGTTTTTT. This gives the protein CSARAGTSGPEVITGELFF.

This chain links TRBV15 with TRBJ2-1, with D perhaps given as TRBD1 or TRBD2 (5 bases each). Between the trimmed V and J ends, which lost 5 bases and 7 bases, there was a span of 21 bases. The CDR3 runs 16 residues. Germline V lookup: CDR1 LNHNV, CDR2 YYDKDF (reference sequence). The CDR3 bases are TGTGCCACCAGCGATCCGGGATCCGACAGAATTAATGAGCAGTTCTTC. Residues: CATSDPGSDRINEQFF.

The chain recombines TRBV9 with TRBJ2-7; D is possibly TRBD2 (6 bases). The length of the CDR3 is 15 residues. V lost 7 bases, J lost 0 bases, and 17 bases lay in between. Germline loops: CDR1 SGDLS, CDR2 YYNGEE. The CDR3 DNA reads TGTGCCAGCTCACCCATGGCGGGGAGCTCCTACGAGCAGTACTTC. Its protein product is CASSPMAGSSYEQYF.

This clonotype was recorded only once. The J gene is TRBJ1-3, the V gene TRBV24-1; the D gene is possibly TRBD1 (5 bases). Germline loops: CDR1 KGHDR, CDR2 SFDVKD. This CDR3 has 13 amino acids. The V and J ends lost 5 bases and 4 bases respectively, with 8 bases between them. DNA for the CDR3: TGTGCCACCAGTGGACAGACCGGAAACACCATATATTTT. Protein product: CATSGQTGNTIYF.

This chain joins TRBV10-1 and TRBJ1-6, with unresolved D. This CDR3 has 12 amino acids. Germline CDR1 reads WNHNN; CDR2 reads SYGVQD (reference sequence). Deletions cut 0 bases from V and 9 bases from J, with 3 bases between. This CDR3 reads CASSESPSPLHF. CDR3 coding DNA: TGCGCCAGCAGTGAGTCGCCTTCACCCCTCCACTTT.

In this sample, this clonotype turned up once. The chain couples TRBV5-1 to TRBJ2-7; D assignment may be TRBD1 or TRBD2 (5 bases each). Germline CDR1 is SGHRS and CDR2 is YFSETQ. The CDR3 has 14 residues. The ends were cut back, 0 bases at V and 3 bases at J, with 10 bases in the middle. As DNA, the CDR3 is TGCGCCAGCAGCTTGGATGGGACCGGCTACGAGCAGTACTTC. It is translated as CASSLDGTGYEQYF. The complete variable domain, with remaining parts taken from reference TRBV5-1 and TRBJ2-7, reads KAGVTQTPRYLIKTRGQQVTLSCSPISGHRSVSWYQQTPGQGLQFLFEYFSETQRNKGNFPGRFSGRQFSNSRSEMNVSTLELGDSALYLCASSLDGTGYEQYFGPGTRLTVT.

On this clonotype: Without the conserved terminal phenylalanine or tryptophan, this CDR3 likely stems from a read error. The chain combines TRBV3-1 with TRBJ2-1; 11 bases align to TRBD1. CDR1 is LGHDT and CDR2 is YNNKEL in the germline V gene (reference sequence). V shed 4 bases, J shed 8 bases, and the junction held 10 bases outside the gene matches. The CDR3 consists of 16 residues. The CDR3 is CASSLGRGQGVDEQFL. In DNA, the CDR3 is TGTGCCAGCAGCCTTGGGCGGGGACAGGGGGTCGATGAGCAGTTCCTC.

The sample holds many counts of this clonotype. V gene TRBV7-9 combines with J gene TRBJ1-1; D is ambiguous. This CDR3 has 17 residues. With 5 bases removed from V and 5 bases from J, the gap between germline ends came to 24 bases. Germline V gives CDR1 SEHNR, CDR2 FQNEAQ (reference sequence). The CDR3: CASSPDGPNRYLTEAFF. The CDR3, as DNA: TGTGCCAGCAGCCCCGACGGGCCCAACAGATACTTGACTGAAGCTTTCTTT.

This clonotype was seen ten or more times. The chain recombines TRBV29-1 with TRBJ1-2, with D tentatively TRBD1 (5 bases). V dropped 3 bases and J dropped 1 base, with 18 bases sitting between them. Germline assignment: CDR1 SQVTM and CDR2 ANQGSEA. This CDR3 comprises 16 residues. The CDR3, as DNA: TGCAGCGTTGACCGGGGGGGACGGGAAAATAACTATGGCTACACCTTC. Translated, it gives CSVDRGGRENNYGYTF.